Below, 22 T cell receptor beta chains from the same sample are listed, as sequenced in a study of cytomegalovirus exposure and HLA in healthy donors. Profiled with immunoSEQ multiplex PCR; TCRdb holds only in-frame clones, not every one. The repertoire holds about 110,000 clones, about 92% seen once, with under 2% in the top ten. The specimen was PBMCs. These receptors came from a woman aged 18-29 years in good health and CMV-seronegative.

This sequence joins TRBV6-5 and TRBJ1-1; D unresolved. Trimming cost V 2 bases and J 1 base, with 11 bases left between them. Looked up from germline, CDR1 is MNHEY and CDR2 is SVGAGI. The CDR3 totals 15 residues. CDR3 sequence reads: CASSYLEGGNTEAFF. The CDR3 nucleotides read TGTGCCAGCAGTTACCTGGAGGGAGGGAACACTGAAGCTTTCTTT.

The genes are TRBV6-5 and TRBJ2-7; 10 nucleotides match TRBD1. CDR3 length equals 13 residues. V was pared by 6 bases and J by 4 bases, with 3 bases of the junction left unmatched. Germline V CDR1 and CDR2: MNHEY, SVGAGI. CDR3 nucleotide sequence: TGTGCCAGCAGGGGGACAGGGGAATACGAGCAGTACTTC. Translated: CASRGTGEYEQYF.

V usage is TRBV15 and J usage is TRBJ2-7, with 14 bases matching TRBD2. CDR1 LNHNV and CDR2 YYDKDF come from the germline V gene (reference sequence). The CDR3 is made up of 16 amino acids. Trimming took 5 bases from V and 6 from J; bases not matched to a gene: 9. The CDR3: CATSPGLAGAIPEQYF. DNA of the CDR3: TGTGCCACCAGCCCGGGACTAGCGGGGGCCATCCCCGAGCAGTACTTC.

The chain couples TRBV18 to TRBJ1-2; D perhaps matches TRBD1 (6 bases). This CDR3 comprises 20 residues. The germline gives CDR1 KGHSH, CDR2 LQKENI. V shed 0 bases and J shed 0 bases, with 23 bases lying between them. The CDR3 DNA is TGTGCCAGCTCACCACCGTGGTTCCTAGGGGGTTCTTCGGCTAACTATGGCTACACCTTC. Translation: CASSPPWFLGGSSANYGYTF.

The chain employs TRBV28 and TRBJ2-3; TRBD2 might be the D (5 bases). Deletions cut 9 bases from V and 2 bases from J, with 9 bases between. Germline values: CDR1 MDHEN, CDR2 SYDVKM. This CDR3 contains 12 residues. Written as DNA, the CDR3 is TGTGCCAGTGGGAGAATCACAGATACGCAGTATTTT. Its protein is CASGRITDTQYF.

The gene calls are TRBV28 and TRBJ2-5; maybe TRBD2 (5 bases). Germline V gene lookup returns CDR1 MDHEN and CDR2 SYDVKM. This CDR3 is 15 amino acids long. Trimming took off 5 bases at V and 6 bases at J, with 19 bases between the two ends. CDR3 sequence reads: CASSNSASGGKTQYF. DNA for the CDR3: TGTGCCAGCAGTAATTCCGCCAGCGGTGGAAAGACCCAGTACTTC.

The gene calls are TRBV28 and TRBJ1-5; TRBD1 agrees at 7 bases. This CDR3 has 14 amino acids. Losses at the gene ends were 4 bases for V and 4 bases for J; bases not matched to a gene: 4. Germline lookup yields CDR1 MDHEN and CDR2 SYDVKM. The CDR3 nucleotides are TGTGCCAGCAGTTGGGACAGAAAGAATCAGCCCCAGCATTTT. Translated, it gives CASSWDRKNQPQHF.

The chain is built from TRBV5-1 and TRBJ2-1; D may be TRBD2 (6 bases). Germline V lookup: CDR1 SGHRS, CDR2 YFSETQ. This CDR3 is built from 15 residues. The germline V and J ends were trimmed by 1 base and 3 bases, with 11 bases remaining between them. The CDR3 coding sequence is TGCGCCAGCAGCTTGACTAGCAGAGACTACAATGAGCAGTTCTTC. This sequence encodes CASSLTSRDYNEQFF. The full variable domain, in which reference TRBV5-1 and TRBJ2-1 provide the parts outside the CDR3, is KAGVTQTPRYLIKTRGQQVTLSCSPISGHRSVSWYQQTPGQGLQFLFEYFSETQRNKGNFPGRFSGRQFSNSRSEMNVSTLELGDSALYLCASSLTSRDYNEQFFGPGTRLTVL.

The V call is TRBV19, the J call TRBJ2-6; no definite D call. From germline, CDR1 is LNHDA and CDR2 SQIVND (reference sequence). V gave up 3 bases and J gave up 0 bases, with 9 bases separating them. The CDR3 contains 16 residues. CDR3 bases: TGTGCCAGTAGTATGAGTGCCTTCTCTGGGGCCAACGTCCTGACTTTC. This encodes CASSMSAFSGANVLTF.

The V call is TRBV10-3, the J call TRBJ1-5; D perhaps matches TRBD1 (5 bases). Germline V gene data show CDR1 as ENHRY and CDR2 as SYGVKD. This CDR3 region has 14 residues. V was clipped by 4 bases and J by 4 bases, with 11 bases between them. In DNA, the CDR3 is TGTGCCATCAGTGTCGGGGGACGGAATCAGCCCCAGCATTTT. Amino acid sequence: CAISVGGRNQPQHF.

The chain uses TRBV2 and TRBJ1-6, with 8 bases aligning to TRBD1. V gave up 3 bases and J gave up 10 bases; unmatched junction bases: 2. The CDR3 length is 13 residues. The germline CDR1 and CDR2 sequences are SNHLY and FYNNEI. The CDR3 nucleotides read TGTGCCAGCAGTGACAGGGGGCTGTCACCCCTCCACTTT. It translates to CASSDRGLSPLHF.

The chain combines TRBV7-2 with TRBJ2-1; D is perhaps TRBD2 (5 bases). This CDR3 comprises 15 residues. Trimming cost V 7 bases and J 6 bases, with 19 bases left between them. CDR1 SGHTA and CDR2 FQGNSA come from the germline V gene. CDR3 in amino acids: CASTSTGIRFNEQFF. The CDR3 DNA is TGTGCCAGCACCTCCACCGGGATAAGGTTCAATGAGCAGTTCTTC.

The rearrangement links TRBV30 to TRBJ1-2; the D is unclear. Germline V lookup: CDR1 GTSNPN, CDR2 SVGIG (reference sequence). The CDR3 extends over 14 amino acids. Trimming took off 2 bases at V and 7 bases at J, with 17 bases between the two ends. The CDR3 DNA sequence: TGTGCCTGGAGTCGGGGTAATTTGAGAAGTGGCTACACCTTC. As protein: CAWSRGNLRSGYTF.

The chain recombines TRBV6-1 with TRBJ2-7, with 7 nucleotides matching TRBD2. This CDR3 has 14 amino acids. Per the germline V gene, CDR1 is MNHNS and CDR2 is SASEGT. V dropped 3 bases and J dropped 2; count of bases not matched to a gene: 4. DNA of the CDR3: TGTGCCAGCAGTGATAGCGGGCGGACCTACGAGCAGTACTTC. It codes for CASSDSGRTYEQYF.

The rearrangement links TRBV6-1 to TRBJ1-1; the D is unclear. The CDR3 totals 17 residues. Trimming took off 3 bases at V and 2 bases at J, with 19 bases between the two ends. Per germline, CDR1 MNHNS and CDR2 SASEGT. The CDR3 region is CASSDEGWGSINTEAFF. CDR3 bases: TGTGCCAGCAGTGATGAGGGTTGGGGTTCTATAAACACTGAAGCTTTCTTT.

The J gene is TRBJ1-5, the V gene TRBV10-3; 10 nucleotides align to TRBD1. The CDR3 runs 15 residues. J was trimmed by 4 bases and V by 6 bases; bases with no gene match: 6. CDR1 is ENHRY, CDR2 SYGVKD, per germline. The CDR3 DNA reads TGTGCCATCAGCAGCGGGACAGGGGTTAATCAGCCCCAGCATTTT. This gives the protein CAISSGTGVNQPQHF.

The chain combines TRBV29-1 with TRBJ2-5, with a tentative D call TRBD1 (6 bases). The CDR3 has 13 residues. Germline values: CDR1 SQVTM, CDR2 ANQGSEA. Trimming removed 6 bases from V and 2 bases from J, with 13 bases in between. The CDR3 DNA reads TGCAGCGTCGCGAGGACAGATCAAGAGACCCAGTACTTC. This sequence encodes CSVARTDQETQYF.

V usage is TRBV15 and J usage is TRBJ2-3; possibly TRBD1 for D (6 bases). CDR3 size: 16 residues. V was clipped by 4 bases and J by 2 bases, with 16 bases between them. CDR1 and CDR2 (germline): LNHNV, YYDKDF (reference sequence). Written as DNA, the CDR3 is TGTGCCACCAGCAAAGGACCCAGGGGTTACACAGATACGCAGTATTTT. It specifies CATSKGPRGYTDTQYF. Drawing the rest from reference TRBV15 and TRBJ2-3, the complete variable domain is DAMVIQNPRYQVTQFGKPVTLSCSQTLNHNVMYWYQQKSSQAPKLLFHYYDKDFNNEADTPDNFQSRRPNTSFCFLDIRSPGLGDTAMYLCATSKGPRGYTDTQYFGPGTRLTVL.

CDR3 loop: CASSSRQGYGYTF. As DNA, the CDR3 is TGTGCCAGCAGCTCCCGGCAGGGGTATGGCTACACCTTC. The chain is built from TRBV9 and TRBJ1-2; tentatively, D is TRBD1 (6 bases). V dropped 4 bases and J dropped 5 bases, with 12 bases sitting between them. This CDR3 comprises 13 residues. Germline CDR1 reads SGDLS; CDR2 reads YYNGEE. The full variable domain, with the rest looked up from reference TRBV9 and TRBJ1-2, is DSGVTQTPKHLITATGQRVTLRCSPRSGDLSVYWYQQSLDQGLQFLIQYYNGEERAKGNILERFSAQQFPDLHSELNLSSLELGDSALYFCASSSRQGYGYTFGSGTRLTVV.

The V gene is TRBV27, the J gene TRBJ1-5; D might be TRBD1 (6 bases). V lost 8 bases and J 4 bases, leaving 12 bases between the germline ends. This CDR3 is 13 amino acids long. Germline-derived CDR1 and CDR2 are MNHEY and SMNVEV (reference sequence). CDR3 amino acids: CASGGGRNQPQHF. Written as DNA, the CDR3 is TGTGCCAGCGGGGGGGGGCGGAATCAGCCCCAGCATTTT.

The genes are TRBV7-2 and TRBJ2-3, with D possibly TRBD2 on 7 matching bases. V was clipped by 1 base and J by 4 bases, with 18 bases between them. Germline values: CDR1 SGHTA, CDR2 FQGNSA. The length of the CDR3 is 17 residues. DNA of the CDR3: TGTGCCAGCAGCTTAGGTCACCCGGGGGGCTCCGCAGATACGCAGTATTTT. It translates to CASSLGHPGGSADTQYF.

The chain recombines TRBV7-9 with TRBJ2-7; a possible D gene is TRBD1 (5 bases). Deletions cut 8 bases from V and 2 bases from J, with 16 bases between. From germline, CDR1 is SEHNR and CDR2 FQNEAQ (reference sequence). The CDR3 totals 14 residues. Here the CDR3 reads CASSDKGRTYEQYF. CDR3 nucleotide sequence: TGTGCCAGCTCCGACAAGGGGCGAACCTACGAGCAGTACTTC.